Following are 15 T cell receptor beta chains from one sample sequenced in a study of CD8+ T cells in alopecia areata. As the sequencing template, cDNA was produced by extracting RNA and reverse transcribing it. TCRdb keeps only in-frame clones here, not all; method: immunoSEQ multiplex PCR. The sample holds tens of thousands of clones; about two thirds are singletons and the top ten take approximately 19%. The sample consisted of NKG2D-high CD8+ T cells sorted from blood. Source of these receptors: a human donor with alopecia areata.

The chain is built from TRBV6-1 and TRBJ2-1; no firm D call. The V end was cut by 5 bases, the J end by 9 bases, with 8 bases between. The germline CDR1 and CDR2 sequences are MNHNS and SASEGT. This CDR3 is 11 amino acids long. The CDR3 sequence: CASSYPSEQFF. CDR3 DNA: TGTGCCAGCAGTTATCCCAGTGAGCAGTTCTTC.

This clone was detected a few times. The rearrangement joins TRBV4-2 to TRBJ2-1; no clear D gene. Deletions cut 7 bases from V and 5 bases from J, with 15 bases between. The CDR3 has 14 residues. Germline V gives CDR1 LGHNA, CDR2 YNFKEQ. This chain's CDR3 is CASMPTLGDNEQFF. The DNA of the CDR3 is TGTGCCAGCATGCCAACACTGGGCGACAATGAGCAGTTCTTC.

This clone was seen a handful of times. V and J are TRBV29-1 and TRBJ1-1; 10 nucleotides line up with TRBD1. From germline, CDR1 is SQVTM and CDR2 ANQGSEA. This CDR3 region has 14 residues. J gave up 5 bases and V 4 bases, and 7 bases lay outside the gene matches. The CDR3, as DNA: TGCAGCGTTGCGGGGACAGGGGTCCATACTGAAGCTTTCTTT. This codes for CSVAGTGVHTEAFF.

The chain links TRBV4-2 to TRBJ1-1; D not resolved. Per germline, CDR1 LGHNA and CDR2 YNFKEQ. V was shortened by 1 base and J by 0 bases, with 9 bases between the two germline ends. This CDR3 comprises 15 residues. The DNA for the CDR3 is TGTGCCAGCAGCCAAGTCGAGGCCCTGAACACTGAAGCTTTCTTT. Protein sequence: CASSQVEALNTEAFF.

The J gene is TRBJ2-1, the V gene TRBV5-1; 7 bases align to TRBD2. The CDR3 extends over 17 amino acids. The junction had 8 bases not matched to a gene; V was cut back by 2 bases and J by 0 bases. Germline-derived CDR1 and CDR2 are SGHRS and YFSETQ. CDR3 nucleotides: TGCGCCAGCAGCTTCAAGGCTAGCGGCGCCTCCTACAATGAGCAGTTCTTC. It specifies CASSFKASGASYNEQFF.

There are a few counts of this clone. V gene TRBV15 combines with J gene TRBJ2-5; D unresolved. Germline CDR1 is LNHNV and CDR2 is YYDKDF (reference sequence). CDR3 size: 13 residues. Trimming cost V 1 base and J 5 bases, with 8 bases left between them. CDR3 DNA: TGTGCCACCAGCAGAGTGGGGTCGGAGACCCAGTACTTC. This sequence encodes CATSRVGSETQYF.

This chain joins TRBV6-5 and TRBJ2-3; D is ambiguous. The V end was cut by 6 bases, the J end by 2 bases, with 12 bases between. The CDR3 extends over 14 amino acids. CDR1 and CDR2 from the germline V gene are MNHEY and SVGAGI. The CDR3 protein is CASSLTLATDTQYF. The CDR3 DNA reads as TGTGCCAGCAGCCTAACGTTGGCCACAGATACGCAGTATTTT.

In this sample, this clone turned up once. This chain links TRBV5-1 with TRBJ2-3; TRBD1 or TRBD2 may be the D gene (5 bases each). From germline, CDR1 is SGHRS and CDR2 YFSETQ. The CDR3 sequence is 13 residues long. Trimming stripped 6 bases from V and 0 bases from J, with 8 bases between. Here the CDR3 reads CASTGDSTDTQYF. The CDR3 DNA reads as TGCGCCAGCACCGGGGACAGCACAGATACGCAGTATTTT.

This chain links TRBV7-9 with TRBJ2-7; 9 bases map to TRBD1. CDR3 size: 15 residues. The V segment lost 4 bases and the J segment 4 bases; nucleotides outside the gene matches: 8. The germline V gene encodes CDR1 SEHNR and CDR2 FQNEAQ (reference sequence). The CDR3 DNA reads as TGTGCCAGCAGCTCCGGGGGACAGGGTAGATACGAGCAGTACTTC. Protein: CASSSGGQGRYEQYF.

V and J are TRBV29-1 and TRBJ2-7; D may match TRBD1 or TRBD2 (5 bases each). Germline V gene data show CDR1 as SQVTM and CDR2 as ANQGSEA. The CDR3 totals 13 residues. V lost 1 base, J lost 1 base, and 8 bases lay in between. CDR3 region: CSVEVGESYEQYF. For the CDR3, the DNA is TGCAGCGTTGAAGTAGGGGAGTCCTACGAGCAGTACTTC.

V and J are TRBV4-3 and TRBJ1-6; D not certain. The V end was cut by 1 base, the J end by 13 bases, with 14 bases between. The germline V gene encodes CDR1 LGHNA and CDR2 YSLEER. This CDR3 contains 14 residues. The CDR3 DNA is TGCGCCAGCAGCCAAGGGCAGACCTATCCCCCCCTCCACTTT. Its translation: CASSQGQTYPPLHF.

The rearrangement links TRBV27 to TRBJ2-1; unclear D gene. This CDR3 is 13 amino acids long. Germline loops: CDR1 MNHEY, CDR2 SMNVEV (reference sequence). V shed 8 bases and J shed 0 bases, with 8 bases lying between them. CDR3 sequence: CASGGNSYNEQFF. The CDR3 nucleotides read TGTGCCAGCGGCGGAAACTCCTACAATGAGCAGTTCTTC.

In this sample, this clone turned up a few times. The chain couples TRBV6-6 to TRBJ2-1; D gene ambiguous. Looked up from germline, CDR1 is MNHNY and CDR2 is SVGAGI (reference sequence). The CDR3 is 12 amino acids. With 6 bases removed from V and 7 bases from J, the gap between germline ends came to 10 bases. CDR3 sequence (DNA): TGTGCCAGCAGCTTATCTGGGAATGAGCAGTTCTTC. This codes for CASSLSGNEQFF.

The chain has TRBV5-1 and TRBJ2-7; 14 bases match TRBD2. V lost 4 bases to trimming and J lost 2 bases; unmatched junction nucleotides: 2. The CDR3 runs 15 residues. Germline V lookup: CDR1 SGHRS, CDR2 YFSETQ. CDR3 DNA sequence: TGCGCCAGCAGCACGGGACTAGCGGGGGCCTACGAGCAGTACTTC. This sequence encodes CASSTGLAGAYEQYF.

This clone was seen a few times. This chain uses TRBV11-2 with TRBJ2-5; no reliable D call. This CDR3 is 12 amino acids long. V was cut by 1 base and J by 1 base, with 1 base left in between. Germline lookup yields CDR1 SGHAT and CDR2 FQNNGV. For the CDR3, the DNA is TGTGCCAGCAGCTTAGGCCAAGAGACCCAGTACTTC. This sequence encodes CASSLGQETQYF.